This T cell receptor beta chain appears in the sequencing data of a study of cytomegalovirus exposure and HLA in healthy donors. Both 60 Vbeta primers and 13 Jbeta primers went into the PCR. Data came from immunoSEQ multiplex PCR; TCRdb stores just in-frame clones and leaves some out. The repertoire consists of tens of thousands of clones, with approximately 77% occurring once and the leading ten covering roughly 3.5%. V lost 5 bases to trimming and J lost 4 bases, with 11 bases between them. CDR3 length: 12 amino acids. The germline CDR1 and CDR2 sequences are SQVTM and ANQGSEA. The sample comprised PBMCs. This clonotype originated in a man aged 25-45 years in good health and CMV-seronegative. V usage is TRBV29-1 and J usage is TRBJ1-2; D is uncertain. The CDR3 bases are TGCAGCGTTTCCACTTACGCCTATGGCTACACCTTC. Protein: CSVSTYAYGYTF.